This note documents a single T cell receptor beta chain sequence. This clonotype was counted only a few times. Which antigen it targets is not known. No much larger clone is present one base from it, and per-base qualities are unavailable. The instrument given in TCRdb is Illumina NovaSeq 6000. Using 5'RACE with constant-segment primers, TCRalpha and TCRbeta cDNA libraries were constructed, with sample barcodes and unique molecular identifiers added in the process. RNA was extracted from every sample with Trizol reagent. Library amplification was performed in two PCR steps, and a second sample barcode and Illumina TruSeq adapters were introduced in the second step. The libraries were sequenced on an Illumina NovaSeq using 2 x 150 bp paired-end reads. Regarding the original processing steps: With migec v1.2.7, reads were demultiplexed and then collapsed into UMI-guided consensus sequences. Using mixcr v2.1.11, the UMI consensuses were aligned to TRA and TRB V and J templates and assembled into clonotypes. A clonotype was counted as expanded or contracted only when both edgeR and NoisET called the clonotype significant, with the noise models trained on biological replicates. For edgeR calls, a false discovery rate-adjusted p below 0.01 and a log2 fold-change threshold of 1 were applied. As an exploratory analysis of dynamics, PCA with hierarchical clustering was applied to max-normalized trajectories of the 1000 most abundant clonotypes. Separately sequenced CD4+ and CD8+ repertoires were used to assign the CD4 or CD8 phenotype of responding clones. In-frame beta chains were kept once TCRdb had trimmed the public reads at Q25 with fastp and called clones with MiXCR. Entries are consolidated by CDR3 protein sequence, retaining the most common genes and DNA. These V and J calls originate from TCRdb's pipeline instead of the authors' own analysis. The sample profile shows 300,000 to 400,000 distinct CDR3 sequences; roughly 21% of them were found once. The ten largest clones capture roughly an eighth of the sample.

From the cysteine up to the phenylalanine, the CDR3 has a length of 14 residues. CDR3 DNA is the only sequence kept; it has 42 bases, read in frame from the first base. Trimming removed 5 bases from V and 1 base from J, leaving 6 bases between the germline ends. Ficoll-Paque density gradient centrifugation was the method used to isolate PBMCs. This entry comes from a study of T-cell memory formation after mild COVID-19 (dated by TCRdb to 2020 to 2022). For the study in its entirety: TCR sequence clusters from the two donors were found to be largely donor specific. Two young, previously healthy adult volunteers made up the cohort, one male and one female. In a couple of donors, T-cell clones that expanded and contracted after mild COVID-19 were followed by sequencing TCRalpha and TCRbeta repertoires longitudinally.

Summary of the overall study and its limitations: Contracting CD4+ clones were found mainly in CM and EM memory subsets, while CD8+ clones were enriched in EMRA. SARS-CoV-2 specificity was not confirmed for the second-wave clones peaking on day 37. The detection of some responding clones in pre-infection memory suggests that pre-existing cross-reactive memory T cells joined the SARS-CoV-2 response. Only two mild cases were covered by the study, and larger cohorts that include severe cases with pre-infection samples were considered necessary. Clones that contracted from day 15 to 85 showed balanced CD4/CD8 phenotypes, whereas a second wave of clones that expanded from day 15 to 37 leaned towards CD4+.

The rearrangement joined TRBV12-3 or TRBV12-4 to TRBJ1-6, with the identity of the D gene unclear. The origin of this receptor is an adult woman who had mild COVID-19 (a few samples of this study predate the infection). The sample titles of this study are shuffled in the database, so cell type and time point are left out; the donor was told from shared clones. The sample taken for sequencing was PBMCs or a T cell subset sorted from them (not recorded which). This receptor has the CDR3 CASSEESYNSPLHF. DNA sequence: TGTGCCAGCAGTGAGGAATCCTATAATTCACCCCTCCACTTT.